This T cell receptor beta chain derives from a study of blood T cell repertoires in COVID-19. Across the whole study: Acute-phase and convalescent COVID-19 samples originated in the United States, Italy and Spain.

The CDR3 extends over 13 amino acids. CDR1 is MGHRA, CDR2 YSYEKL, per germline. Trimming shortened V by 3 bases and J by 3 bases, and 8 bases separated the two germline ends. In the authors' workflow: Reference gene primers were amplified, and this amplification served to estimate nucleated cell counts. Libraries were prepared by immunoSEQ multiplex PCR; TCRdb keeps only in-frame clonotypes and omits some of them. V and J calls and clone size are copied from that table; D and trimming were computed from the DNA. Seen here are 200,000 to 250,000 clones, 86% observed once, and the top ten hold about 6%. Enrolled during active infection, Seattle patients were then followed longitudinally.

The sample comprised peripheral blood. The rearrangement links TRBV4-1 to TRBJ2-5; possibly TRBD1 for D (5 bases). The clonotype was recovered from a woman aged 80 or older with COVID-19, enrolled during active disease. CDR3 sequence reads: CASSHLTEETQYF. CDR3 nucleotides: TGCGCCAGCAGCCACTTGACAGAAGAGACCCAGTACTTC.